The clone carrying this T cell receptor (beta chain) qualifies as medium-sized. The antigen is undetermined. These data belong to a study of T cells in tumors after PD-1 blockade. In the study overall: Some patients also took daily vismodegib 150 mg during anti-PD-1 treatment. The study, taken as a whole, reports: Blood contained about two fifths of the tumor's TCR clonotypes.

This CDR3 spans 11 amino acids. With 6 bases removed from V and 1 base from J, the gap between germline ends came to 3 bases. Germline CDR1 SNHLY, CDR2 FYNNEI. Genomic DNA template from tumor biopsies or peripheral blood, roughly 616 ng to 6,004 ng input. This table comes from immunoSEQ multiplex PCR, and its TCRdb copy is limited to in-frame clones, with some not included. This sample yields 45,000 to 50,000 clones, of which approximately 80% are seen a single time; 8.5% to 9% belongs to the top ten. The rearrangement links TRBV2 to TRBJ1-1, with unresolved D. Source: PBMCs, taken before anti-PD-1 therapy. The clonotype was recovered from a human donor with advanced basal cell or squamous cell carcinoma (not recorded which). The CDR3 loop is CASSTNTEAFF. CDR3 DNA sequence: TGTGCCAGCAGCACGAACACTGAAGCTTTCTTT.